The table lists the clone carrying this T cell receptor (beta chain) with a count of one. No antigen is known for it. CDR3 length: 15 amino acids. Trimming removed 3 bases from V and 4 bases from J, with 16 bases in between. CDR1 is SQVTM, CDR2 ANQGSEA, per germline. The repertoire was sequenced with immunoSEQ multiplex PCR; TCRdb's copy has only in-frame clones and lacks some. There are 120,000 or so clones in the sample; around 89% occur only once, and approximately 7.1% lies in the top ten. This record comes from a study of T cell responses to AZD1222 COVID-19 vaccine. Overall study results and limits: There were vaccine-associated CD4 TCRs across spike, dominant at 160-218 and 743-854. In all cases, repertoires were sampled only after the peak T cell response. At study baseline, merely several AZD1222 recipients were seropositive.

The source is an adult who received the AZD1222 COVID-19 vaccine. V usage is TRBV29-1 and J usage is TRBJ1-3; a possible D gene is TRBD1 (5 bases). Sample: peripheral blood, taken 28 days after the second AZD1222 dose. The chain's CDR3 is CSVDRGDGMGNTIYF. The CDR3 bases are TGCAGCGTTGATCGGGGCGACGGTATGGGAAACACCATATATTTT.